This TCR beta chain is drawn from a study of radiotherapy plus CTLA-4 blockade in lung cancer. TCRdb's table, derived via immunoSEQ multiplex PCR, lists solely in-frame clones and lacks some. The sample holds over 35,000 clones; 75% to 80% are singletons and the top ten take about 2.7%. Per germline, CDR1 MDHEN and CDR2 SYDVKM. This CDR3 is 15 amino acids long. The V segment lost 2 bases and the J segment 2 bases; nucleotides outside the gene matches: 6. The sequence was obtained from a human donor with non-small cell lung cancer whose response to radiotherapy plus ipilimumab could not be evaluated. The chain uses TRBV28 and TRBJ2-7; 7 positions agree with TRBD1. The material was peripheral blood, obtained from a patient treated with radiotherapy plus ipilimumab. CDR3 protein: CASSLQGVIAYEQYF. CDR3 DNA sequence: TGTGCCAGCAGTTTACAGGGGGTGATTGCCTACGAGCAGTACTTC. Full variable domain (outside the CDR3, taken from reference TRBV28 and TRBJ2-7): DVKVTQSSRYLVKRTGEKVFLECVQDMDHENMFWYRQDPGLGLRLIYFSYDVKMKEKGDIPEGYSVSREKKERFSLILESASTNQTSMYLCASSLQGVIAYEQYFGPGTRLTVT.